These 3 T cell receptor beta chains came from one sample sequenced in a study of control samples from healthy donors and cancer patients. Clones were read by immunoSEQ multiplex PCR, and TCRdb kept only the in-frame ones, dropping some. The sample records about 150,000 clones, approximately 94% being singletons. The specimen sequenced was blood. Receptor source: a man between 35 and 55 years old in good health.

The genes are TRBV28 and TRBJ1-2; D uncertain. V shed 4 bases and J shed 0 bases, with 12 bases lying between them. This CDR3 spans 15 amino acids. Germline V gene sequence: CDR1 MDHEN, CDR2 SYDVKM. CDR3 sequence: CASSSWAETNYGYTF. The CDR3 coding sequence is TGTGCCAGCAGTTCCTGGGCAGAAACTAACTATGGCTACACCTTC.

V usage is TRBV2 and J usage is TRBJ1-1, with TRBD1 identical over 7 bases. The CDR3 extends over 14 amino acids. With V trimmed by 6 bases and J by 1 base, 5 bases remained unmatched. Germline V gene lookup returns CDR1 SNHLY and CDR2 FYNNEI. The CDR3 reads CASSNRGGNTEAFF. The CDR3 nucleotides are TGTGCCAGCAGCAACAGGGGAGGGAACACTGAAGCTTTCTTT.

V usage is TRBV6-6 and J usage is TRBJ2-3; the D gene is possibly TRBD2 (5 bases). CDR1 is MNHNY, CDR2 SVGAGI, per germline (reference sequence). The length of the CDR3 is 15 residues. V was shortened by 3 bases and J by 2 bases, with 12 bases between the two germline ends. The CDR3 DNA is TGTGCCAGCAGTTATTTGGACTCAAACACAGATACGCAGTATTTT. The encoded protein is CASSYLDSNTDTQYF.